These 18 T cell receptor beta chains share one sample of origin, sequenced in a study of blood T cell repertoires in COVID-19. Clones were sequenced by immunoSEQ multiplex PCR, and TCRdb holds only the in-frame ones, with some missing. The sample lists more than 150,000 clones, around 84% occurring once. The sequenced sample was peripheral blood. These receptors originate from a man aged 45-65 years with active or convalescent COVID-19.

The table lists this clone with a count of one. The genes are TRBV5-1 and TRBJ2-3; perhaps TRBD2 as D (6 bases). V lost 0 bases and J lost 4, with 9 bases in between. The CDR3 contains 14 residues. In germline, CDR1 is SGHRS, CDR2 YFSETQ. CDR3 in amino acids: CASSLGGVADTQYF. DNA for the CDR3: TGCGCCAGCAGCTTGGGCGGGGTCGCAGATACGCAGTATTTT.

The rearrangement joins TRBV21-1 to TRBJ2-1; the D call in the table, TRBD2, was not verified against the DNA. TRBV21-1 counts as a pseudogene. This CDR3 is built from 17 residues. DNA for the CDR3: TGTGCCAGCAGTCTCCCAGCGGGAGGGCCTCCCTACAATGAGCAGTTCTTC. It codes for CASSLPAGGPPYNEQFF.

The chain uses TRBV5-8 and TRBJ1-2, with 12 bases lining up with TRBD1. Trimming took 4 bases from V and 7 from J; bases not matched to a gene: 5. CDR3 length equals 14 residues. The germline V gene has CDR1 SGHTS and CDR2 YDEGEE. CDR3 coding DNA: TGTGCCAGCAGCAGGGACAGGGGGCAATTTGGCTACACCTTC. Protein product: CASSRDRGQFGYTF.

This clone was seen more than once but under ten times. The chain uses TRBV21-1 and TRBJ1-2; no check of the table's D call, TRBD1, against the DNA was made. TRBV21-1 corresponds to a pseudogene. This CDR3 contains 15 residues. This CDR3 is CASSFRDRANYGYTF. CDR3 nucleotides: TGTGCCAGCAGCTTCCGGGACAGGGCTAACTATGGCTACACCTTC.

The V gene is TRBV18, the J gene TRBJ1-6, with 7 bases identical to TRBD1. CDR3 length equals 15 residues. V shed 4 bases, J shed 5 bases, and the junction held 5 bases outside the gene matches. The germline CDR1 and CDR2 sequences are KGHSH and LQKENI. The CDR3 loop is CASSQGTVDNSPLHF. The CDR3 DNA reads TGTGCCAGCTCACAAGGGACAGTCGATAATTCACCCCTCCACTTT. Using reference TRBV18 and TRBJ1-6 for the parts outside the CDR3, the full variable domain is NAGVMQNPRHLVRRRGQEARLRCSPMKGHSHVYWYRQLPEEGLKFMVYLQKENIIDESGMPKERFSAEFPKEGPSILRIQQVVRGDSAAYFCASSQGTVDNSPLHFGNGTRLTVT.

The chain has TRBV7-6 and TRBJ2-1; TRBD1 might be the D (6 bases). Germline V gene sequence: CDR1 SGHVS, CDR2 FNYEAQ. V gave up 2 bases and J gave up 5 bases, with 16 bases separating them. This CDR3 has 16 residues. The DNA for the CDR3 is TGTGCCAGCAGCTTATTGGGAGAGGGGGTCCACAATGAGCAGTTCTTC. As protein: CASSLLGEGVHNEQFF.

The V gene is TRBV7-9, the J gene TRBJ2-7; unclear D gene. Germline CDR1 reads SEHNR; CDR2 reads FQNEAQ (reference sequence). The CDR3 loop spans 12 amino acids. V gave up 4 bases and J gave up 6 bases, with 10 bases separating them. CDR3 region: CASSSLVGEQYF. CDR3 DNA: TGTGCCAGCAGCTCTCTAGTGGGCGAGCAGTACTTC.

The CDR3 DNA reads as TGTGCCAGTAAGAGCTCCAATCAGCCCCAGCATTTT. Its translation: CASKSSNQPQHF. V usage is TRBV19 and J usage is TRBJ1-5; no clear D gene. The CDR3 consists of 12 residues. CDR1 is LNHDA, CDR2 SQIVND, per germline (reference sequence). V was shortened by 7 bases and J by 3 bases, with 7 bases between the two germline ends.

The rearrangement uses TRBV5-4 and TRBJ1-1, with D hard to call. The CDR3 runs 16 residues. Germline V gives CDR1 SGHNT, CDR2 YYREEE (reference sequence). V lost 4 bases and J lost 1, with 17 bases in between. CDR3 in DNA: TGTGCCAGCAGCCGCTCTACCGCGGGATCGAACACTGAAGCTTTCTTT. Its translation is CASSRSTAGSNTEAFF.

V usage is TRBV13 and J usage is TRBJ2-3; 9 nucleotides line up with TRBD2. CDR3 length: 12 amino acids. V shed 5 bases and J 7 bases; nucleotides not matched to a gene: 1. Looked up from germline, CDR1 is PRHDT and CDR2 is FYEKMQ (reference sequence). The CDR3 region has the DNA TGTGCCAGCAGCCCTAGCGGGAATACGCAGTATTTT. Its translation: CASSPSGNTQYF.

This clone has only one observation. The genes are TRBV9 and TRBJ1-1, with D possibly being TRBD1 (6 bases). CDR1 and CDR2 (germline): SGDLS, YYNGEE. This CDR3 contains 12 residues. The V gene lost 0 bases and the J gene lost 12 bases, with 12 bases spanning the gap. Here the CDR3 DNA reads TGTGCCAGCAGCGTAGATACAGGGAAACCTTTCTTT. Its protein product is CASSVDTGKPFF.

This clone is termed medium-sized. The chain links TRBV6-2 or TRBV6-3 to TRBJ2-7; tentatively, D is TRBD2 (6 bases). Trimming pared 2 bases from V and 5 bases from J, leaving 13 bases between. The CDR3 contains 14 residues. Germline CDR1 reads MNHEY; CDR2 reads SVGEGT. CDR3 loop: CASSYLLGEDEQYF. For the CDR3, the DNA is TGTGCCAGCAGTTACCTCCTAGGGGAGGACGAGCAGTACTTC.

The chain links TRBV4-2 to TRBJ2-3; D might be TRBD1 (5 bases). This CDR3 contains 17 residues. Trimming left V 1 base short and J 0 bases short, with 14 bases between. Per germline, CDR1 LGHNA and CDR2 YNFKEQ. The chain's CDR3 is CASSQAQGGGSTDTQYF. The CDR3 region has the DNA TGTGCCAGCAGCCAAGCCCAGGGTGGCGGTAGCACAGATACGCAGTATTTT.

This chain connects TRBV3-1 (or the pseudogene TRBV3-2) to TRBJ2-3; 9 nucleotides match TRBD2. V trimming: 1 base; J trimming: 0 bases; junction bases outside the gene matches: 2. Germline V gene sequence: CDR1 LGHDT, CDR2 YNNKEL (reference sequence). The CDR3 consists of 16 residues. The DNA for the CDR3 is TGTGCCAGCAGCCAAGGGACTAGCGATAGCACAGATACGCAGTATTTT. Translation: CASSQGTSDSTDTQYF.

This rearrangement joins TRBV11-2 to TRBJ2-2; TRBD1 matches 7 bases. V lost 2 bases to trimming and J lost 7 bases; unmatched junction nucleotides: 10. Germline loops: CDR1 SGHAT, CDR2 FQNNGV. CDR3 length: 16 amino acids. The CDR3 nucleotides read TGTGCCAGCAGCTTAAACGCAGGGACAGCCCTCGGGGAGCTGTTTTTT. Translated: CASSLNAGTALGELFF.

The rearrangement links TRBV4-3 to TRBJ2-6; 7 bases are shared with TRBD1. The CDR3 is made up of 16 amino acids. J lost 1 base, V lost 4 bases, and 4 bases had no gene match. The germline CDR1 and CDR2 sequences are LGHNA and YSLEER. Here the CDR3 DNA reads TGCGCCAGCAGCCTGACAGGGTATTCTGGGGCCAACGTCCTGACTTTC. It is translated as CASSLTGYSGANVLTF.

The sample holds one count of this clone. The chain links TRBV4-1 to TRBJ1-2; D gene ambiguous. The V and J ends lost 5 bases and 2 bases respectively, with 15 bases between them. Germline V lookup: CDR1 MGHRA, CDR2 YSYEKL. The CDR3 covers 15 residues. Here the CDR3 DNA reads TGCGCCAGCAGCTTGCAAGAGGAACGGAACTATGGCTACACCTTC. Translated, it gives CASSLQEERNYGYTF.

CDR3 region: CATQGRETQYF. The CDR3 coding sequence is TGTGCCACACAGGGGAGGGAGACCCAGTACTTC. V gene TRBV7-2 combines with J gene TRBJ2-5, with D possibly being TRBD1 (7 bases). V shed 10 bases and J shed 5 bases, with 11 bases lying between them. This CDR3 region has 11 residues. CDR1 and CDR2 from the germline V gene are SGHTA and FQGNSA.